These 28 T cell receptor beta chains came from one sample sequenced in a study of identifying expanded T cells in peripheral blood. Produced via immunoSEQ multiplex PCR; TCRdb's table is partial and in-frame only. This sample has 120,000 or so clones, with approximately 88% found just once. Sequenced material: blood. The receptors here all came from a person between 18 and 75 years old in good health.

The chain uses TRBV23-1 and TRBJ1-2; D is perhaps TRBD1 (5 bases). TRBV23-1 is flagged as an ORF with uncertain function. The CDR3 runs to 14 residues. Trimming removed 4 bases from V and 0 bases from J, with 9 bases in between. The CDR3 nucleotides are TGCGCCAGCAGTCCCAGGGTAGCTAACTATGGCTACACCTTC. Protein product: CASSPRVANYGYTF.

The chain couples TRBV7-8 to TRBJ2-5; TRBD1 matches 10 bases. After removal of 5 bases from V and 4 bases from J, the junction contained 13 bases not matched to a gene. CDR3 size: 17 residues. CDR1 is SGHVS, CDR2 FQNEAQ, per germline. DNA of the CDR3: TGTGCCAGCAGCCCATACCCTAGGGACAGGGGAGGAGAGACCCAGTACTTC. Translating gives CASSPYPRDRGGETQYF.

This clone was observed a few times. The chain's CDR3 is CASSQGAGQNTDTQYF. The DNA for the CDR3 is TGCGCCAGCAGCCAAGGGGCAGGACAGAACACAGATACGCAGTATTTT. The V gene is TRBV4-3, the J gene TRBJ2-3; a weak D match, TRBD1 (6 bases). V lost 1 base, J lost 2 bases, and 13 bases lay in between. Germline V gives CDR1 LGHNA, CDR2 YSLEER. This CDR3 spans 16 amino acids.

This clone was seen a handful of times. The CDR3 nucleotides are TGCAGTGCGTTTATGAACACTGAAGCTTTCTTT. Protein sequence: CSAFMNTEAFF. This rearrangement joins TRBV20-1 to TRBJ1-1; no clear D. CDR1 DFQATT and CDR2 SNEGSKA come from the germline V gene (reference sequence). The ends were cut back, 6 bases at V and 0 bases at J, with 5 bases in the middle. The CDR3 is 11 amino acids.

The rearrangement links TRBV28 to TRBJ1-2; D gene ambiguous. The CDR3 consists of 12 residues. Trimming stripped 6 bases from V and 5 bases from J, with 10 bases between. Per germline, CDR1 MDHEN and CDR2 SYDVKM. The CDR3 bases are TGTGCCAGCAGCCTCACTCCTTATGGCTACACCTTC. Amino acid sequence: CASSLTPYGYTF.

The rearrangement joins TRBV25-1 to TRBJ2-1; 8 nucleotides line up with TRBD1. This CDR3 region has 13 residues. V was clipped by 8 bases and J by 7 bases; unmatched bases: 7. Germline V gene lookup returns CDR1 MGHDK and CDR2 SYGVNS. CDR3 amino acids: CASSAGGGNEQFF. The DNA for the CDR3 is TGTGCCAGCTCTGCAGGGGGCGGGAATGAGCAGTTCTTC.

CDR3 region: CASRRQKGQPQHF. CDR3 nucleotide sequence: TGTGCCAGCAGACGACAGAAAGGTCAGCCCCAGCATTTT. The chain has TRBV6-5 and TRBJ1-5, with D possibly matching TRBD1 (5 bases). CDR1 MNHEY and CDR2 SVGAGI come from the germline V gene. The CDR3 sequence is 13 residues long. V was pared by 6 bases and J by 6 bases, with 12 bases between.

Notes on this clone: In the same sample, other DNA sequences code for this CDR3. This rearrangement joins TRBV5-1 to TRBJ1-1; D is ambiguous. There are 13 residues in the CDR3. CDR1 is SGHRS and CDR2 is YFSETQ in the germline V gene. V was pared by 0 bases and J by 2 bases, with 5 bases between. In DNA, the CDR3 is TGCGCCAGCAGCTTGGCGGCCAACACTGAAGCTTTCTTT. This encodes CASSLAANTEAFF.

The chain links TRBV27 to TRBJ2-5; no clear D. This CDR3 has 14 amino acids. CDR1 is MNHEY, CDR2 SMNVEV, per germline (reference sequence). Trimming removed 4 bases at V and 2 bases at J, with 11 bases between. The DNA of the CDR3 is TGTGCCAGCAGTTCCCCTAGTGGGCAAGAGACCCAGTACTTC. This translates into CASSSPSGQETQYF.

This clone has only one observation. The chain employs TRBV19 and TRBJ1-1; D ambiguous. The CDR3 spans 14 residues. In germline, CDR1 is LNHDA, CDR2 SQIVND (reference sequence). CDR3 sequence (DNA): TGTGCTGCCCGGGAGCGGGAGGGGAACACTGAAGCTTTCTTT. Residues: CAAREREGNTEAFF.

This rearrangement joins TRBV5-1 to TRBJ2-5; D unclear. V was shortened by 1 base and J by 4 bases, with 8 bases between the two germline ends. This CDR3 is built from 13 residues. Per germline, CDR1 SGHRS and CDR2 YFSETQ. The CDR3 bases are TGCGCCAGCAGCTTGTGGCAGCTAGAGACCCAGTACTTC. This gives the protein CASSLWQLETQYF.

The chain uses TRBV15 and TRBJ1-1; 7 bases match TRBD1. Germline CDR1 LNHNV, CDR2 YYDKDF (reference sequence). Trimming took 3 bases from V and 1 from J; bases not matched to a gene: 5. The CDR3 has 15 amino acids. The CDR3 here is CATSRTGYRNTEAFF. CDR3 DNA: TGTGCCACCAGCAGGACAGGGTATAGGAACACTGAAGCTTTCTTT.

A word on this clone: A read error may account for a junction end that differs from germline. The rearrangement joins TRBV2 to TRBJ2-1, with TRBD2 matching over 14 bases. Per the germline V gene, CDR1 is SNHLY and CDR2 is FYNNEI. The CDR3 sequence is 15 residues long. The CDR3 is CASGVVGTSGGRWVF. The CDR3 region has the DNA TGTGCCAGCGGAGTTGTTGGGACTAGCGGGGGCCGGTGGGTCTTC.

This chain links TRBV12-5 with TRBJ2-3, with a weak D call TRBD1 (5 bases). CDR1 is LGHNT, CDR2 FRNRAP, per germline. The V end lost 9 bases, the J end lost 3 bases, and 16 bases lay between the germline ends. This CDR3 contains 14 residues. The CDR3 region is CASRDRAFTDTQYF. The CDR3 coding sequence is TGTGCTAGCCGCGACAGAGCTTTTACAGATACGCAGTATTTT.

The chain employs TRBV30 and TRBJ1-6; D remains ambiguous. The V gene lost 1 base and the J gene lost 7 bases, with 8 bases spanning the gap. This CDR3 has 13 amino acids. CDR1 is GTSNPN and CDR2 is SVGIG in the germline V gene (reference sequence). The CDR3 is CAWSGLSNSPLHF. In DNA, the CDR3 is TGTGCCTGGAGTGGACTCTCGAATTCACCCCTCCACTTT.

The chain carries TRBV10-3 and TRBJ1-1, with D possibly being TRBD1 (5 bases). V dropped 4 bases and J dropped 6 bases, with 12 bases sitting between them. CDR1 is ENHRY and CDR2 is SYGVKD in the germline V gene. The CDR3 spans 13 residues. CDR3 residues: CAISGSTGSEAFF. The CDR3 DNA follows: TGTGCCATCAGTGGGTCTACAGGCTCTGAAGCTTTCTTT.

The chain carries TRBV30 and TRBJ1-2; D is perhaps TRBD1 (5 bases). CDR1 is GTSNPN and CDR2 is SVGIG in the germline V gene (reference sequence). The CDR3 spans 13 residues. The V and J ends lost 2 bases and 2 bases respectively, with 9 bases between them. CDR3 residues: CAWSSGSNYGYTF. CDR3 DNA: TGTGCCTGGAGTTCAGGGTCGAACTATGGCTACACCTTC.

The rearrangement joins TRBV27 to TRBJ1-2; tentatively, D is TRBD1 (6 bases). CDR1 is MNHEY, CDR2 SMNVEV, per germline (reference sequence). Trimming cost V 0 bases and J 2 bases, with 10 bases left between them. The CDR3 is 15 amino acids. DNA for the CDR3: TGTGCCAGCAGTTTATCGTGGCAGGGGAACTATGGCTACACCTTC. Protein product: CASSLSWQGNYGYTF.

The genes are TRBV27 and TRBJ1-6; D gene unclear. Germline CDR1 MNHEY, CDR2 SMNVEV (reference sequence). The CDR3 loop spans 18 amino acids. V lost 8 bases, J lost 2 bases, and 22 bases lay in between. CDR3 nucleotide sequence: TGTGCCAGCGCGTCCCGTTTCGGGTTTGGAGCCTATAATTCACCCCTCCACTTT. Residues: CASASRFGFGAYNSPLHF.

Points on this clone: Other DNA variants within this sample encode the same CDR3. The chain couples TRBV30 to TRBJ2-7; D is ambiguous. CDR1 GTSNPN and CDR2 SVGIG come from the germline V gene (reference sequence). The CDR3 runs to 13 residues. The ends were cut back, 2 bases at V and 2 bases at J, with 10 bases in the middle. DNA for the CDR3: TGTGCCTGGAGTTTATCCAGGACCTACGAGCAGTACTTC. This translates into CAWSLSRTYEQYF.

The table lists this clone with a few counts. One end of the junction does not line up with germline, which may come from a read error. The rearrangement links TRBV7-2 to TRBJ2-1; 7 bases line up with TRBD1. This CDR3 contains 14 residues. The germline CDR1 and CDR2 sequences are SGHTA and FQGNSA. CDR3 sequence (DNA): TGTGCCAGCAGCACTATGGGCCAGGGACAGTTGAAGGTCTTC. Its translation: CASSTMGQGQLKVF.

The rearrangement links TRBV6-6 to TRBJ2-1; no definite D call. This CDR3 region has 13 residues. CDR1 and CDR2 (germline): MNHNY, SVGAGI (reference sequence). Trimming shortened V by 8 bases and J by 0 bases, and 8 bases separated the two germline ends. CDR3 DNA sequence: TGTGCCAGCTCACTTAGCTCCTACAATGAGCAGTTCTTC. Translating gives CASSLSSYNEQFF.

This chain connects TRBV4-3 to TRBJ1-1, with a possible D match to TRBD1 (5 bases). CDR1 is LGHNA, CDR2 YSLEER, per germline. The V end was cut by 0 bases, the J end by 12 bases, with 14 bases between. The CDR3 loop spans 13 amino acids. The CDR3, as DNA: TGCGCCAGCAGCCAAGATCGGGGCATTACCCCTTTCTTT. Translating it yields CASSQDRGITPFF.

The genes are TRBV9 and TRBJ2-5, with a weak D call TRBD1 (6 bases). CDR3 length: 14 residues. The V end lost 4 bases, the J end lost 1 base, and 11 bases lay between the germline ends. CDR1 and CDR2 (germline): SGDLS, YYNGEE. CDR3 in DNA: TGTGCCAGCAGCCTACCAGGGGTCCAAGAGACCCAGTACTTC. Its translation: CASSLPGVQETQYF.

The chain combines TRBV2 with TRBJ1-2; no definite D call. The germline V gene has CDR1 SNHLY and CDR2 FYNNEI. Trimming stripped 0 bases from V and 5 bases from J, with 7 bases between. This CDR3 has 13 amino acids. CDR3 residues: CASSEAVGYGYTF. CDR3 nucleotides: TGTGCCAGCAGTGAAGCAGTGGGGTATGGCTACACCTTC.

The chain employs TRBV5-1 and TRBJ2-7, with 8 bases identical to TRBD1. In germline, CDR1 is SGHRS, CDR2 YFSETQ. The CDR3 is 14 amino acids. V dropped 4 bases and J dropped 5; count of bases not matched to a gene: 8. The CDR3 here is CASSRGQGFDEQYF. The CDR3 DNA reads as TGCGCCAGCAGCCGTGGACAGGGCTTCGACGAGCAGTACTTC.

The chain's CDR3 is CASSLQYEAFF. The CDR3 DNA is TGTGCCAGCAGCTTGCAGTATGAAGCTTTCTTT. This chain joins TRBV5-8 and TRBJ1-1; D is ambiguous. Trimming stripped 1 base from V and 7 bases from J, with 5 bases between. The CDR3 covers 11 residues. The germline gives CDR1 SGHTS, CDR2 YDEGEE.

This chain links TRBV6-1 with TRBJ1-5, with no clear D. CDR3 length: 16 amino acids. Germline assignment: CDR1 MNHNS and CDR2 SASEGT. V was pared by 0 bases and J by 5 bases, with 14 bases between. The CDR3: CASSEARAVGYQPQHF. The CDR3 nucleotides read TGTGCCAGCAGTGAAGCGCGTGCCGTGGGGTATCAGCCCCAGCATTTT.